The rows below give T cell receptor beta chains drawn from one sample of a study of CD8+ T cells in alopecia areata. Assay used: immunoSEQ multiplex PCR; TCRdb lists only in-frame clones, some missing. The profile covers around 180,000 clones, with over 55% appearing a single time and approximately 1% taken by the ten largest. The sample consisted of CD4+ T cells sorted from blood, taken at week 24, from a patient treated with tofacitinib. These receptors originate from a human donor with alopecia areata. Each CDR3 is given with its conserved first and last residue. A D gene is named only where the DNA matches it firmly. Not every row has a clone size; where given, it reads once, few, many or a size class.

j_call clone_size d_call v_call cdr3_aa cdr3_nt
TRBJ2-2 NA NA TRBV7-7 CASSFEGTRGTGELFF TGTGCCAGCAGCTTTGAAGGGACAAGGGGCACCGGGGAGCTGTTTTTT
TRBJ1-2 once NA TRBV25-1 CASSDGQFYGYTF TGTGCCAGCAGTGATGGACAGTTCTATGGCTACACCTTC
TRBJ2-5 NA NA TRBV27 CASSPGLAGETQYF TGTGCCAGCAGTCCCGGACTGGCCGGAGAGACCCAGTACTTC
TRBJ1-2 few NA TRBV9 CASSLRDIRERGYTF TGTGCCAGCAGCCTCCGGGACATTCGGGAGAGGGGCTACACCTTC
TRBJ2-5 few NA TRBV7-2 CASSYRVGGETQYF TGTGCCAGCAGCTACAGGGTTGGCGGAGAGACCCAGTACTTC
TRBJ1-1 NA NA TRBV5-1 CASSSSRDTEAFF TGCGCCAGCAGCTCCAGCCGGGACACCGAAGCTTTCTTT
TRBJ2-2 NA TRBD2 TRBV5-1 CASSSVSGAAGELFF TGCGCCAGCAGCTCAGTTAGCGGGGCAGCCGGGGAGCTGTTTTTT
TRBJ1-2 NA NA TRBV30 CAWSPGNNYGYTF TGTGCCTGGAGTCCTGGGAACAACTATGGCTACACCTTC
TRBJ2-2 once NA TRBV2 CAGMTGGNTGELFF TGTGCCGGCATGACAGGCGGGAACACCGGGGAGCTGTTTTTT
TRBJ1-6 NA TRBD1 TRBV4-1 CASSSLGQGHSPLHF TGCGCCAGCTCATCTCTTGGACAGGGGCATTCACCCCTCCACTTT
TRBJ1-3 NA NA TRBV30 CAWKWRGKGTIYF TGTGCCTGGAAGTGGAGGGGTAAGGGCACCATATATTTT
TRBJ1-5 NA NA TRBV6-5 CASTPQGPNQPQHF TGTGCCAGCACTCCACAGGGTCCAAATCAGCCCCAGCATTTT
TRBJ2-7 NA NA TRBV29-1 CSVGAPGEQYF TGCAGCGTTGGCGCCCCCGGCGAGCAGTACTTC
TRBJ2-7 few TRBD2 TRBV13 CASSHNPLAGGGYEQYF TGTGCCAGCAGCCACAACCCCCTAGCGGGGGGAGGATACGAGCAGTACTTC
TRBJ1-4 NA NA TRBV9 CASSDRQNEKLFF TGTGCCAGCAGCGACAGACAGAATGAAAAACTGTTTTTT
TRBJ1-6 NA NA TRBV6-6 CASSAQGGDSPLHF TGTGCCAGCAGTGCCCAGGGAGGTGATTCACCCCTCCACTTT
TRBJ2-7 NA NA TRBV5-1 CASSMTGRAYEQYF TGCGCCAGCAGCATGACAGGGAGGGCCTACGAGCAGTACTTC
TRBJ2-7 NA NA TRBV29-1 CSASFGTNYYEQYF TGCAGCGCATCATTCGGGACAAACTACTACGAGCAGTACTTC
TRBJ1-1 NA TRBD1 TRBV29-1 CSEGRTDRVSFF TGCAGCGAAGGAAGAACCGACAGGGTGTCTTTCTTT
TRBJ1-1 NA NA TRBV6-5 CASSYLTEAFF TGTGCCAGCAGTTACCTTACCGAAGCTTTCTTT
TRBJ1-5 NA NA TRBV6-6 CASSYWNQPQHF TGTGCCAGCAGTTACTGGAATCAGCCCCAGCATTTT
TRBJ2-1 NA TRBD2 TRBV5-1 CASSSGLAGTRSSYNEQFF TGCGCCAGCAGCTCAGGACTAGCGGGGACCAGGAGCTCCTACAATGAGCAGTTCTTC
TRBJ2-3 NA NA TRBV29-1 CSVEGRSTDTQYF TGCAGCGTTGAAGGCAGAAGCACAGATACGCAGTATTTT
TRBJ1-1 NA NA TRBV29-1 CSVGPGNTEAFF TGCAGCGTAGGTCCAGGGAACACTGAAGCTTTCTTT
TRBJ1-5 few NA TRBV29-1 CSVATGSGNQPQHF TGCAGCGTAGCTACAGGGTCCGGCAATCAGCCCCAGCATTTT
TRBJ2-1 NA TRBD2 TRBV5-6 CASTFGGGASFEQFF TGTGCCAGCACCTTTGGCGGGGGGGCCTCTTTTGAGCAGTTCTTC
TRBJ2-5 NA TRBD2 TRBV15 CATSKGLAEETQYF TGTGCCACCAGCAAGGGACTAGCGGAAGAGACCCAGTACTTC
TRBJ1-4 once NA TRBV29-1 CSVLGGGNEKLFF TGCAGCGTTCTAGGAGGGGGAAATGAAAAACTGTTTTTT
TRBJ2-1 NA TRBD2 TRBV11-3 CASSLGLAGEQFF TGTGCCAGCAGCTTAGGACTAGCGGGGGAACAGTTCTTC
TRBJ2-4 few NA TRBV4-3 CASSHGSSDIQYF TGCGCCAGCAGCCACGGATCGTCAGACATTCAGTACTTC
TRBJ1-6 NA NA TRBV4-3 CASSQEAAGRSPLHF TGCGCCAGCAGCCAAGAAGCGGCAGGGAGGTCACCCCTCCACTTT
TRBJ2-2 NA NA TRBV30 CAWNPTGPGELFF TGTGCCTGGAACCCAACAGGCCCCGGGGAGCTGTTTTTT
TRBJ2-3 NA TRBD1 TRBV11-2 CASSPQENRGYHTQYF TGTGCCAGCAGCCCCCAGGAGAACAGGGGATATCATACGCAGTATTTT
TRBJ2-1 many TRBD2 TRBV19 CASSPRTSINEQFF TGTGCCAGTAGTCCCCGGACTAGCATCAATGAGCAGTTCTTC
TRBJ1-5 once NA TRBV30 CAWSLDSNQPQHF TGTGCCTGGAGCCTTGATAGCAATCAGCCCCAGCATTTT
TRBJ2-5 few NA TRBV5-6 CASSLTGTTEETQYF TGTGCCAGCAGCCTCACCGGGACGACCGAGGAGACCCAGTACTTC
TRBJ1-1 NA NA TRBV12-5 CASGLGSF TGTGCTAGTGGTTTGGGGTCCTTT
TRBJ1-5 NA NA TRBV27 CASSAKGVSNQPQHF TGTGCCAGCAGTGCGAAGGGGGTTAGCAATCAGCCCCAGCATTTT
TRBJ2-7 NA TRBD2 TRBV5-1 CASTLALAGGEQYF TGCGCCAGCACTTTGGCACTAGCGGGGGGCGAGCAGTACTTC
TRBJ1-6 NA NA TRBV19 CASRMGNSPLHF TGTGCCAGTAGAATGGGCAATTCACCCCTCCACTTT
TRBJ1-5 NA NA TRBV2 CASSFSGPSNQPQHF TGTGCCAGCAGTTTCAGCGGGCCCAGCAATCAGCCCCAGCATTTT
TRBJ1-5 NA TRBD1 TRBV23-1 CASSQSETGKQPQHF TGCGCCAGCAGTCAATCTGAGACAGGGAAGCAGCCCCAGCATTTT
TRBJ1-6 few NA TRBV2 CASSLELWNSPLHF TGTGCCAGCAGTTTAGAGTTGTGGAATTCACCCCTCCACTTT
TRBJ1-2 few TRBD1 TRBV7-9 CASSLGQANYGYTF TGTGCCAGCAGCTTGGGACAGGCTAACTATGGCTACACCTTC
TRBJ1-4 few NA TRBV4-1 CASSQEWGTPVGEKLFF TGCGCCAGCAGCCAAGAATGGGGGACCCCGGTGGGTGAAAAACTGTTTTTT
TRBJ1-2 few NA TRBV7-9 CASSDRGGYGYTF TGTGCCAGCAGCGACCGTGGGGGCTATGGCTACACCTTC
TRBJ1-1 NA NA TRBV5-6 CASSLVGRAPNTEAFF TGTGCCAGCAGCTTGGTGGGTAGGGCCCCGAACACTGAAGCTTTCTTT
TRBJ1-2 NA NA TRBV29-1 CSVGLRVSTGRGGYTF TGCAGCGTTGGCCTTAGGGTCTCGACCGGGCGAGGAGGCTACACCTTC
TRBJ1-4 few NA TRBV7-2 CASSLDRATNEKLFF TGTGCCAGCAGCTTAGACCGAGCAACTAATGAAAAACTGTTTTTT
TRBJ1-1 NA TRBD1 TRBV29-1 CSARGAGNTEAFF TGCAGCGCCAGGGGGGCAGGGAACACTGAAGCTTTCTTT
TRBJ1-6 NA NA TRBV11-2 CASSFPKGSPLHF TGTGCCAGCAGCTTTCCCAAAGGGTCACCCCTCCACTTT
TRBJ2-7 NA TRBD1 TRBV5-1 CASSPTRDRAGYEQYF TGCGCCAGCAGCCCGACCCGGGACAGGGCAGGGTACGAGCAGTACTTC
TRBJ1-2 NA NA TRBV7-2 CASSLRPDNYGYTF TGTGCCAGCAGCTTAAGGCCAGATAACTATGGCTACACCTTC
TRBJ2-5 NA NA TRBV2 CASSSRGEETQYF TGTGCCAGCAGTTCCCGCGGTGAAGAGACCCAGTACTTC
TRBJ1-4 NA NA TRBV9 CASSVEALGEKLFF TGTGCCAGCAGCGTAGAAGCACTTGGCGAAAAACTGTTTTTT
TRBJ2-4 NA NA TRBV7-9 CASSSQVGDKNIQYF TGTGCCAGCAGCTCACAGGTTGGGGACAAAAACATTCAGTACTTC
TRBJ2-5 few NA TRBV10-2 CASREGVQETQYF TGCGCCAGCAGAGAGGGGGTACAAGAGACCCAGTACTTC